The clone carrying this TCR beta chain turned up a few times. From germline, CDR1 is SNHLY and CDR2 FYNNEI. This CDR3 has 13 amino acids. Trimming took 8 bases from V and 7 from J, leaving 12 bases between them. The sample belongs to a study of blood T cell repertoires in COVID-19. The assay was immunoSEQ multiplex PCR, and TCRdb's table has in-frame clones only and misses some. The table records some 150,000 clones, around 87% of them present only once. The genes are TRBV2 and TRBJ1-6, with D hard to call. Specimen: PBMCs or T cells enriched from blood (not recorded which). The sequence derives from a woman aged 30 to 39 with acute COVID-19. CDR3 loop: CASEEMYNSPLHF. DNA of the CDR3: TGTGCCAGCGAAGAGATGTACAATTCACCCCTCCACTTT.